This T cell receptor (beta chain) stems from a study of T cells in Graves' hyperthyroidism and ophthalmopathy. Study-level results: Blood also held most thyroid clonotypes expanded beyond 0.001. Ophthalmopathy was identified by the model a median approximately 6.9 months ahead of onset.

Orbital computed tomography, thyroid ultrasound, serum thyroxine and TRAb, and clinical symptoms together informed the diagnoses. The source of the PBMCs was less than 12 ml of fresh peripheral blood. Details on this clonotype: Antigen: not known.

TCR beta CDR3 regions were amplified from RNA. With the HTBI primer set, the TCR CDR3 went through a first round of RT-PCR. TCRdb itself ran the multiplex PCR reads through MiXCR, one entry per CDR3 protein. Seen here are about 640,000 distinct CDR3 sequences, 20% to 25% observed once, and the top ten hold around a third. Germline V lookup: CDR1 ENHRY, CDR2 SYGVKD. Trimming removed 8 bases from V and 5 bases from J; junction bases left unmatched: 2. The CDR3 runs 12 residues. The chain joins TRBV10-3 to TRBJ2-5, with 10 nucleotides matching TRBD1. This receptor was obtained from a man aged 30 to 39 with Graves' ophthalmopathy. Sequences were obtained from blood. This chain's CDR3 is CAIGGQGETQYF. DNA for the CDR3: TGTGCCATCGGGGGACAGGGGGAGACCCAGTACTTC.